A single sample gave rise to the 5 T cell receptor beta chains below, sequenced in a study of long-term antiretroviral therapy in people with HIV. The run of the v3.0 immunoSEQ assay was at survey level. TCRdb keeps only in-frame clones here, not all; method: immunoSEQ multiplex PCR. The sample has about 25,000 clones, around 83% seen once. The sample was unsorted PBMCs, taken 0.7 years before starting antiretroviral therapy. The receptor source for this set is a man younger than 45 with HIV.

The CDR3 DNA reads as TGTGCCTGGAGCATATCCGGGACAGAGAATTCACCCCTCCACTTT. Amino acid sequence: CAWSISGTENSPLHF. The chain combines TRBV30 with TRBJ1-6, with TRBD1 matching over 7 bases. Germline V gene sequence: CDR1 GTSNPN, CDR2 SVGIG (reference sequence). V dropped 3 bases and J dropped 7; count of bases not matched to a gene: 9. This CDR3 comprises 15 residues.

In its sample, this clone was seen once. V and J are TRBV5-8 and TRBJ2-2; 9 bases are shared with TRBD1. Germline CDR1 is SGHTS and CDR2 is YDEGEE. This CDR3 is 16 amino acids long. With 3 bases clipped from V and 3 bases from J, the junction kept 6 bases outside the gene matches. CDR3 nucleotides: TGTGCCAGCAGCTCAAGACAGGGGGGCTACACCGGGGAGCTGTTTTTT. It is translated as CASSSRQGGYTGELFF.

This chain links TRBV2 with TRBJ2-7; D uncertain. This CDR3 region has 12 residues. V lost 4 bases, J lost 4 bases, and 8 bases lay in between. Germline CDR1 reads SNHLY; CDR2 reads FYNNEI. CDR3 nucleotide sequence: TGTGCCAGCAGTGTTGCAAATTACGAGCAGTACTTC. Translated: CASSVANYEQYF.

The V gene is TRBV27, the J gene TRBJ1-5; D gene unclear. Germline loops: CDR1 MNHEY, CDR2 SMNVEV (reference sequence). CDR3 length: 12 amino acids. The V end lost 3 bases, the J end lost 4 bases, and 4 bases lay between the germline ends. The CDR3 nucleotides are TGTGCCAGCAGTTTGGGTAATCAGCCCCAGCATTTT. It codes for CASSLGNQPQHF.

The J gene is TRBJ1-5, the V gene TRBV19; D is undetermined. V gave up 5 bases and J gave up 9 bases, with 14 bases separating them. The CDR3 spans 13 residues. Germline loops: CDR1 LNHDA, CDR2 SQIVND (reference sequence). For the CDR3, the DNA is TGTGCCAGTAGTGAAGGCGGCCTAAGGCCCCAGCATTTT. Protein product: CASSEGGLRPQHF.